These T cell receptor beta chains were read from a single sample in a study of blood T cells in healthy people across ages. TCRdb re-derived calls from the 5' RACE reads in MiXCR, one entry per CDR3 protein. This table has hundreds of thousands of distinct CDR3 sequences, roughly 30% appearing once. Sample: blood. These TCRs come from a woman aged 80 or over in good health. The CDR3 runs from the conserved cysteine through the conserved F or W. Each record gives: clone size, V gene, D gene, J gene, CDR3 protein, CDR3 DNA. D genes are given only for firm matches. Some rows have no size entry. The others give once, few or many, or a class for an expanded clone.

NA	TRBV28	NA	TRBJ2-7	CASSPAGAIYEQYF	TGTGCCAGCAGCCCGGCAGGGGCCATCTACGAGCAGTACTTC
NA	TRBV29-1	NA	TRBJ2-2	CSVAGTVNTGELFF	TGCAGCGTTGCCGGGACGGTGAACACCGGGGAGCTGTTTTTT
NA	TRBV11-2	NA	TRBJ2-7	CAGSYGTVNEQYF	TGTGCCGGCAGCTACGGGACTGTGAATGAGCAGTACTTC
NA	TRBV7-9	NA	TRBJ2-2	CASSLGGQQNTGELFF	TGTGCCAGCAGCCTGGGGGGACAGCAAAACACCGGGGAGCTGTTTTTT
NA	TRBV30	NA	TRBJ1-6	CAWTVLIHNSPLHF	TGTGCCTGGACAGTCTTGATCCATAATTCACCCCTCCACTTT
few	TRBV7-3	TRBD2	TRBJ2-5	CASSLLAGAGETQYF	TGTGCCAGCAGCTTACTAGCGGGGGCCGGGGAGACCCAGTACTTC
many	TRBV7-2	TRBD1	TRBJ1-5	CASSLGIRVGGNRVQPQHF	TGTGCCAGCAGCTTAGGGATTCGAGTAGGGGGCAACAGGGTTCAGCCCCAGCATTTT
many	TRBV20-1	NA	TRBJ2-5	CSARPLWETQYF	TGCAGTGCTAGACCACTTTGGGAGACCCAGTACTTC
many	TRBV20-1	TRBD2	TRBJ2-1	CSARGGLAGAYNEQFF	TGCAGTGCTAGAGGAGGACTAGCGGGGGCCTACAATGAGCAGTTCTTC
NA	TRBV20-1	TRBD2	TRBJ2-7	CSAVGVIAGLAGLAYEQYF	TGCAGTGCTGTCGGCGTTATCGCGGGACTAGCGGGATTAGCCTACGAGCAGTACTTC
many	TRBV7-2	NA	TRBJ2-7	CASSLVGREQYF	TGTGCCAGCAGCTTAGTTGGCCGTGAGCAGTACTTC
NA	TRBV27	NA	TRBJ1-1	CASSFKGKTEAFF	TGTGCCAGCAGTTTTAAGGGAAAGACTGAAGCTTTCTTT
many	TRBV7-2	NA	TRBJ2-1	CASSLRASEDNEQFF	TGTGCCAGCAGCTTAAGAGCTAGCGAGGACAATGAGCAGTTCTTC
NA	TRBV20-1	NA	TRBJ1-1	CSAMGQMNTEAFF	TGCAGTGCTATGGGGCAGATGAACACTGAAGCTTTCTTT
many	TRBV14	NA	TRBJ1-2	CASSQESGGYGYTF	TGTGCCAGCAGCCAAGAGAGCGGCGGATATGGCTACACCTTC
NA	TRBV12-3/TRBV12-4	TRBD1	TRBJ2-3	CASSPTGNAEYF	TGTGCCAGCAGTCCGACAGGGAATGCGGAGTATTTT
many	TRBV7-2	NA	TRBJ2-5	CASSLDSGGARGTQYF	TGTGCCAGCAGCTTAGATTCGGGCGGGGCTAGGGGGACCCAGTACTTC
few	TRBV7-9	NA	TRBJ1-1	CASTLGGNTEAFF	TGTGCCAGCACCCTGGGGGGAAACACTGAAGCTTTCTTT
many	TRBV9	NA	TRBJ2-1	CASSVEMDTYNEQFF	TGTGCCAGCAGCGTAGAGATGGATACCTACAATGAGCAGTTCTTC
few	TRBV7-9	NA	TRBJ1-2	CASSLGASQHGYTF	TGTGCCAGCAGCTTAGGGGCCTCGCAGCATGGCTACACCTTC
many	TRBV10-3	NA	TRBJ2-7	CAISESTRGDEQYF	TGTGCCATCAGTGAGTCGACTCGAGGGGACGAGCAGTACTTC
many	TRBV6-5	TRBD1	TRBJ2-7	CASSYSRQGYEQYF	TGTGCCAGCAGTTACTCGAGACAGGGATACGAGCAGTACTTC
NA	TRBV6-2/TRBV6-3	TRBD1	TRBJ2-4	CASSDLYRDRPYF	TGTGCCAGTAGTGACTTGTACCGGGACAGGCCGTACTTC
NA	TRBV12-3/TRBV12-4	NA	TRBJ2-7	CASSLQVGVYEQYF	TGTGCCAGCAGTTTGCAGGTGGGGGTCTACGAGCAGTACTTC
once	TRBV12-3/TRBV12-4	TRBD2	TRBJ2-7	CVSSSYSTSGAYEQYF	TGTGTCAGCAGTTCTTATTCGACTAGCGGAGCATACGAGCAGTACTTC